These T cell receptor beta chains were read from a single sample in a study of prognosis after radiotherapy for stage I lung cancer. TCRdb reprocessed the multiplex PCR reads via MiXCR and lists one record per CDR3 protein. The sample shows roughly 30,000 distinct CDR3 sequences, about half of them seen only once. The material sequenced was PBMCs, taken before or after stereotactic body radiation therapy (not recorded which). All receptors come from a donor aged 50 or older with non-small cell lung cancer. Both conserved end residues are part of each CDR3. A D gene is named only where the DNA matches it firmly. Size is omitted from some rows. Given values are once, few, many or a class for expanded clones.

v_gene,d_gene,abundance,j_gene,CDR3nt,CDR3aa
TRBV7-9,NA,NA,TRBJ1-6,TGTGCCAGCAGCTCAGGGGATGTTTATAATTCACCCCTCCACTTT,CASSSGDVYNSPLHF
TRBV7-9,NA,medium-sized,TRBJ1-1,TGTGCCAGCAGCTCTCAACCGAACACTGAAGCTTTCTTT,CASSSQPNTEAFF
TRBV3-1,NA,many,TRBJ2-5,TGTGCCAGCAGCCAGCGGCAGGGGAAGAGGGAGACCCAGTACTTC,CASSQRQGKRETQYF
TRBV5-4,NA,many,TRBJ1-2,TGTGCCAGCAGCTTGGGGGGGGTTGGTGGCTATGGCTACACCTTC,CASSLGGVGGYGYTF
TRBV7-3,NA,many,TRBJ1-5,TGTGCCAGCAGCTCCCAAGGGTTTCAGCCCCAGCATTTT,CASSSQGFQPQHF
TRBV20-1,TRBD1,NA,TRBJ1-2,TGCAGTACACCTCGACAGGGGGAGAACTATGGCTACACCTTC,CSTPRQGENYGYTF
TRBV7-2,TRBD2,medium-sized,TRBJ2-1,TGTGCCAGCAGCTTAGCAGCGGGAGAAGGAAATGAGCAGTTCTTC,CASSLAAGEGNEQFF
TRBV5-1,NA,many,TRBJ2-5,TGCGCCAGCAGCTTGGTTGGGACCTACCAAGAGACCCAGTACTTC,CASSLVGTYQETQYF
TRBV7-6,NA,NA,TRBJ1-2,TGTGCCAGCAGCTCAGGTGGTGTCTACACCTTC,CASSSGGVYTF
TRBV20-1,TRBD2,NA,TRBJ2-1,TGCAGTTCTACCTCTTCGCGTTCAACGGGGGGGTCAGGTGAGCAGTTCTTC,CSSTSSRSTGGSGEQFF
TRBV28,NA,many,TRBJ2-5,TGTGCCAGCAGCCAAGGGGGGGGCGAGGAGACCCAGTACTTC,CASSQGGGEETQYF
TRBV9,NA,NA,TRBJ2-2,TGTGCCAGCATCGTATCGTTTGACGGGGAGCTGTTTTTT,CASIVSFDGELFF
TRBV10-3,TRBD2,many,TRBJ2-1,TGTGCCATCAGTGGGCAGGCGGGAGACAATGAGCAGTTCTTC,CAISGQAGDNEQFF
TRBV5-4,NA,many,TRBJ1-1,TGTGCCAGCAGCTCGCGCCGTCAAGGGGCAGCTGAAGCTTTCTTT,CASSSRRQGAAEAFF
TRBV30,TRBD1,medium-sized,TRBJ2-7,TGTGCCTGGGGACAGGGTTGGGCCGAGCAGTACTTC,CAWGQGWAEQYF
TRBV18,NA,many,TRBJ2-1,TGTGCCAGCTCACCGCTGGCATCAGCCTACAATGAGCAGTTCTTC,CASSPLASAYNEQFF
TRBV5-4,NA,NA,TRBJ2-7,TGTGCCAGCAGCTTGGGGACAACAAAATATGAGCAGTACTTC,CASSLGTTKYEQYF
TRBV6-2/TRBV6-3,TRBD2,NA,TRBJ2-7,TGTGCCAGCAGTTGGGGACTAGCGGGAGTGGACGAGCAGTACTTC,CASSWGLAGVDEQYF
TRBV7-3,TRBD1,many,TRBJ2-1,TGTGCCAGCAGCCAGGACAGGGCTTCATGGGAGCAGTTCTTC,CASSQDRASWEQFF
TRBV20-1,NA,NA,TRBJ2-3,TGCAGTGCATCGGTGGGCAGCGATACTCAGTATTTT,CSASVGSDTQYF
TRBV6-2/TRBV6-3,NA,once,TRBJ2-7,TGTGCCAGCATCGAAGGTGGATACAGGGACGTGCAGTACTTC,CASIEGGYRDVQYF
TRBV5-1,TRBD1,many,TRBJ1-4,TGCGCCAGCAGCCGGACAGGGGAGGTTAATGAAAAACTGTTTTTT,CASSRTGEVNEKLFF
TRBV3-1,NA,many,TRBJ2-2,TGTGCCAGCAGCCTTTCGGGCAGTTGGGGCACCGGGGAGCTGTTTTTT,CASSLSGSWGTGELFF
TRBV9,TRBD2,many,TRBJ2-5,TGTGCCAGCAGCTCCCGGGGGGGACAAGAGACCCAGTACTTC,CASSSRGGQETQYF
TRBV19,NA,NA,TRBJ2-1,TGTGCCAGTACGGTGGGGTTCTACAATGAGCAGTTCTTC,CASTVGFYNEQFF
TRBV10-3,NA,many,TRBJ1-2,TGTGCCATCAGTGAGGAAATGAGGTGGGGCTACACCTTC,CAISEEMRWGYTF
TRBV20-1,TRBD1,many,TRBJ2-5,TGCAGTCAGGGGGCAGGGGCAGAGACCCAGTACTTC,CSQGAGAETQYF
TRBV6-1,TRBD2,many,TRBJ2-7,TGTGCCAGCACCCCAGCGGGAGCGGGCGAGCAGTACTTC,CASTPAGAGEQYF
TRBV6-5,NA,NA,TRBJ2-7,TGTGCCAGCAGTTACTCCCCAAGTCGATGTTACGAGCATTACTTC,CASSYSPSRCYEHYF
TRBV20-1,NA,NA,TRBJ1-2,TGCGGTGCTAGAGATCAGACGAACTATGGCTACACATTC,CGARDQTNYGYTF
TRBV4-3,NA,many,TRBJ2-7,TGCGCCAGCAGCCAAGTCGTACGCTTACCCCCCTACGAGCAGTACTTC,CASSQVVRLPPYEQYF
TRBV28,NA,medium-sized,TRBJ1-5,TGTGCCAGCAGACAGGGTGGGGGCAATCAGCCCCAGCATTTT,CASRQGGGNQPQHF
TRBV29-1,NA,NA,TRBJ2-7,TGCAGCGTTGGATCAGGGTCTAGTGTCCAAGAGCAGTACTTC,CSVGSGSSVQEQYF
TRBV30,NA,NA,TRBJ1-5,TGTGCCTGGAGAGCGACGGGAATAAATCAGCCCCAGCATTTT,CAWRATGINQPQHF
TRBV6-2/TRBV6-3,NA,NA,TRBJ2-2,TGTGCCAGCAGTTACTATGCAGGGGCTCCCGGGGAGCTGTTTTTT,CASSYYAGAPGELFF
TRBV7-8,NA,NA,TRBJ2-5,TGTGCCAGCAGCAATGGCCCGGGGTTATCCGTAGGCGTTGATCAGTACTTC,CASSNGPGLSVGVDQYF
TRBV18,NA,many,TRBJ2-3,TGTGCCAGCTCACGCCAATCACAGGTCGGGTCGCCCACAGATACGCAGTATTTT,CASSRQSQVGSPTDTQYF
TRBV4-1,TRBD1,many,TRBJ1-2,TGCGCCAGCAGCCAAGATGACCGGCCGGGACAGTTGTGGGGCTACACCTTC,CASSQDDRPGQLWGYTF
TRBV27,NA,NA,TRBJ1-6,TGTGCCAGCAGTTTAAGTTACAGGGTAGCTTCACCCCTCCACTTT,CASSLSYRVASPLHF
TRBV7-2,TRBD2,NA,TRBJ2-7,TGTGCCAGCAGCTTAGTACTTAGCGGGAGTTCCTACGAGCAGTACTTC,CASSLVLSGSSYEQYF
TRBV7-2,NA,many,TRBJ2-3,TGTGCCAGCAGCTTAACGGATGATTTCCCAGATACGCAGTATTTT,CASSLTDDFPDTQYF
TRBV7-6,TRBD2,many,TRBJ2-1,TGTGCCAGCAGCTTAATCATGTCGGGAGGGCGGGGTGAGCAGTTCTTC,CASSLIMSGGRGEQFF
TRBV6-5,NA,many,TRBJ2-3,TGTGCCAGCAGTTATGGGGGGAATACGCAGTATTTT,CASSYGGNTQYF
TRBV20-1,TRBD1,NA,TRBJ2-7,TGCAGTTGTTTACCTCGGGACAGGGTTGCTCACGAGCAGTACTTC,CSCLPRDRVAHEQYF
TRBV20-1,NA,NA,TRBJ2-2,TGCAGTGCTAGAGATTTAAGAGGGCCCCCCGGCGCCGGGGAGCTGTTTTTT,CSARDLRGPPGAGELFF